This is a list of T cell receptor beta chains from one sample in a study of blood T cells in healthy people across ages. TCRdb independently ran MiXCR on the 5' RACE reads; one entry per CDR3 protein. The sample lists about 1.4 million distinct CDR3 sequences, around 55% occurring once. Sequencing was carried out using blood. Every receptor here comes from a man younger than 35 in good health. The CDR3 runs from the conserved cysteine through the conserved F or W. Each record gives: D gene, J gene, V gene, CDR3 protein, CDR3 DNA. The D gene is left open where the match is weak.

>NA|TRBJ1-5|TRBV28
CASSLIPPDTNQPQHF
TGTGCCAGCAGTTTAATCCCCCCGGACACCAATCAGCCCCAGCATTTT
>NA|TRBJ2-7|TRBV29-1
CSVVGKAGEQYF
TGCAGCGTTGTGGGGAAAGCCGGTGAGCAGTACTTC
>TRBD1|TRBJ2-3|TRBV7-2
CASSLGDRVADTQYF
TGTGCCAGCAGCTTAGGGGACAGGGTTGCAGATACGCAGTATTTT
>TRBD2|TRBJ2-1|TRBV12-3/TRBV12-4
CASSALGGTGTSASNEQFF
TGTGCCAGCAGTGCCCTTGGAGGGACCGGGACTAGCGCCAGCAATGAGCAGTTCTTC
>TRBD2|TRBJ2-1|TRBV7-8
CASSLEAGGPREQFF
TGTGCCAGCAGCTTAGAGGCGGGGGGGCCTCGTGAGCAGTTCTTC
>NA|TRBJ1-5|TRBV4-1
CASSPLPNQPQHF
TGCGCCAGCAGTCCTTTACCTAATCAGCCCCAGCATTTT
>TRBD2|TRBJ2-5|TRBV28
CASSTPGTSEEETQYF
TGTGCCAGCAGTACACCGGGGACTAGCGAAGAGGAGACCCAGTACTTC
>NA|TRBJ2-7|TRBV5-1
CASSQTPGLLEQYF
TGCGCCAGCAGCCAAACCCCGGGACTCTTGGAGCAGTACTTC
>TRBD2|TRBJ2-5|TRBV7-7
CASSLTAATSGFKGTQYF
TGTGCTAGCAGCTTGACTGCGGCGACTAGCGGCTTCAAGGGGACCCAGTACTTC
>NA|TRBJ2-3|TRBV7-2
CASSLGGGQTDTQYF
TGTGCCAGCAGCTTAGGGGGGGGGCAGACAGATACGCAGTATTTT
>TRBD1|TRBJ2-2|TRBV24-1
CATSESPGQGTGELFF
TGTGCCACCAGTGAGAGTCCGGGACAGGGGACCGGGGAGCTGTTTTTT
>NA|TRBJ1-2|TRBV6-5
CASSPTGWTGYTF
TGTGCCAGCAGCCCCACAGGGTGGACTGGCTACACCTTC
>NA|TRBJ1-2|TRBV2
CASRESLAGDYGYTF
TGTGCCAGCAGAGAGTCCCTGGCGGGGGACTATGGCTACACCTTC
>TRBD1|TRBJ2-4|TRBV29-1
CSAGTGGLRAAKNIQYF
TGCAGCGCCGGGACAGGGGGGTTAAGGGCAGCCAAAAACATTCAGTACTTC
>TRBD1|TRBJ1-5|TRBV28
CASSDREEGNQPQHF
TGTGCCAGCAGTGACAGGGAAGAGGGCAATCAGCCCCAGCATTTT
>NA|TRBJ2-7|TRBV3-1
CASSQGGGIFYEQYF
TGTGCCAGCAGCCAAGGAGGGGGGATCTTCTACGAGCAGTACTTC